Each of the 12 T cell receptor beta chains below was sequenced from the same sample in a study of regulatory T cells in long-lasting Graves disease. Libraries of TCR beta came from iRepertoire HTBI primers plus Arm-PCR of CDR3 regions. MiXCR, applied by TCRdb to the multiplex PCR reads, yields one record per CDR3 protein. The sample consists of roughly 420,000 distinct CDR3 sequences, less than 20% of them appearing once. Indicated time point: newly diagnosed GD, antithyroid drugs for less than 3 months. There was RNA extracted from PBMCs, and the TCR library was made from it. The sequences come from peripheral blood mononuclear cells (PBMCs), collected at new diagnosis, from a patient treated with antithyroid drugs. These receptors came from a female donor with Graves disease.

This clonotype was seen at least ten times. The CDR3 protein is CASSFHLGQLTYEQYF. The CDR3 nucleotides are TGTGCCAGCAGTTTCCATCTTGGACAGCTAACCTACGAGCAGTACTTC. J is TRBJ2-7 and V is TRBV28, with D perhaps TRBD1 (6 bases). The germline V and J ends were trimmed by 3 bases and 2 bases, with 17 bases remaining between them. The CDR3 runs to 16 residues. Germline V lookup: CDR1 MDHEN, CDR2 SYDVKM.

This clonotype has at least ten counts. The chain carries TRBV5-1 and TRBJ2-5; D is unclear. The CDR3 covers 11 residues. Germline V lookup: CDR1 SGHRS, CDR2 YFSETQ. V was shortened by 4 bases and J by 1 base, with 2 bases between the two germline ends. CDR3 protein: CASSVQETQYF. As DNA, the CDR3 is TGCGCCAGCAGCGTCCAAGAGACCCAGTACTTC.

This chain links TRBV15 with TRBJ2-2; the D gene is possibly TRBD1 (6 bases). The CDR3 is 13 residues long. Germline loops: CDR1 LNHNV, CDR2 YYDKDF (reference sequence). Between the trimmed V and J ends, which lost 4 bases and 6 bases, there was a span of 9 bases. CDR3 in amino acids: CATSIRQAGELFF. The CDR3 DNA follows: TGTGCCACCAGCATTCGACAGGCCGGGGAGCTGTTTTTT.

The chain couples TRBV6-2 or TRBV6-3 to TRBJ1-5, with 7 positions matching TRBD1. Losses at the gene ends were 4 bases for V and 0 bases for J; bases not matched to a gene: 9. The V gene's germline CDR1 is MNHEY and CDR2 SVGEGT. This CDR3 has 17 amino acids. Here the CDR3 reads CASSSHSGQYSNQPQHF. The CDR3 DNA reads TGTGCCAGCAGTTCTCATTCGGGACAGTATAGCAATCAGCCCCAGCATTTT.

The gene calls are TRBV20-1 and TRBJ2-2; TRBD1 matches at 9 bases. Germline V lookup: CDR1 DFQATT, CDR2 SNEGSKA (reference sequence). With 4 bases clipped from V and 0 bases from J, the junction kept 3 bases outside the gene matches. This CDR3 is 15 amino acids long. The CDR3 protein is CSANRGLTNTGELFF. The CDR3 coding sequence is TGCAGTGCTAACAGGGGGCTGACGAACACCGGGGAGCTGTTTTTT.

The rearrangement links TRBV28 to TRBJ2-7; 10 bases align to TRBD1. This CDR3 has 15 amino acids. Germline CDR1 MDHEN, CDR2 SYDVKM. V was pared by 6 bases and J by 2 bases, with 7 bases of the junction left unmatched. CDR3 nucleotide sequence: TGTGCCAGCAGCCCTGGGACAGGGGTGGCCTACGAGCAGTACTTC. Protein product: CASSPGTGVAYEQYF.

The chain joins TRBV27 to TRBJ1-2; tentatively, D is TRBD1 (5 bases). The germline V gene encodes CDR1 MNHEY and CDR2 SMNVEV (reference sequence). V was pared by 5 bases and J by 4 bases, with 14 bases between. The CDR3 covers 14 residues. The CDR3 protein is CASSSPLRGYGYTF. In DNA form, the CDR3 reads TGTGCCAGCAGTAGCCCCCTTAGGGGCTATGGCTACACCTTC.

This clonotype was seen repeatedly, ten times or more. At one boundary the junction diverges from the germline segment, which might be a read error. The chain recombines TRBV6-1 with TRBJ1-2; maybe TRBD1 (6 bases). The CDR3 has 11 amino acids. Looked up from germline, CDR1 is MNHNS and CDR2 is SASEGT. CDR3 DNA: TGCGCCAGCAGTGATACAGGGGGCTACACCTTC. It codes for CASSDTGGYTF.

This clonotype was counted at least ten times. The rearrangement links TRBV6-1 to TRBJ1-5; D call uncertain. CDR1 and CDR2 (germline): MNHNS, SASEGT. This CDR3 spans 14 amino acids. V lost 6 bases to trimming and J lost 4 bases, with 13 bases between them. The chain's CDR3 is CASSVGQANQPQHF. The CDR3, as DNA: TGTGCCAGCAGCGTAGGGCAGGCGAATCAGCCCCAGCATTTT.

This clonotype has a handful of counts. CDR3 sequence (DNA): TGTGCCAGCAGCTCTTCCGGGACGGAGTATGGCTACACCTTC. This sequence encodes CASSSSGTEYGYTF. The chain has TRBV7-9 and TRBJ1-2, with D maybe TRBD1 (5 bases). V was shortened by 4 bases and J by 5 bases, with 14 bases between the two germline ends. Germline-derived CDR1 and CDR2 are SEHNR and FQNEAQ (reference sequence). The CDR3 covers 14 residues.

The CDR3, as DNA: TGTGCCAGCAGTTACTCATGGGCTACCTACAATGAGCAGTTCTTC. Translated: CASSYSWATYNEQFF. The chain recombines TRBV6-2 or TRBV6-3 with TRBJ2-1; D ambiguous. V shed 0 bases and J shed 2 bases, with 8 bases lying between them. The CDR3 consists of 15 residues. Per germline, CDR1 MNHEY and CDR2 SVGEGT.

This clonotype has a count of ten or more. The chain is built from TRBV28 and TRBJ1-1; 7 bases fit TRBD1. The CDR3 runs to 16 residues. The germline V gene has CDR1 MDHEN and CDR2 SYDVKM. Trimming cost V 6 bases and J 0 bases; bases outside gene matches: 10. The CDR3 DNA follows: TGTGCCAGCAGCCCCTCACCGGGACAGATGAACACTGAAGCTTTCTTT. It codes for CASSPSPGQMNTEAFF.